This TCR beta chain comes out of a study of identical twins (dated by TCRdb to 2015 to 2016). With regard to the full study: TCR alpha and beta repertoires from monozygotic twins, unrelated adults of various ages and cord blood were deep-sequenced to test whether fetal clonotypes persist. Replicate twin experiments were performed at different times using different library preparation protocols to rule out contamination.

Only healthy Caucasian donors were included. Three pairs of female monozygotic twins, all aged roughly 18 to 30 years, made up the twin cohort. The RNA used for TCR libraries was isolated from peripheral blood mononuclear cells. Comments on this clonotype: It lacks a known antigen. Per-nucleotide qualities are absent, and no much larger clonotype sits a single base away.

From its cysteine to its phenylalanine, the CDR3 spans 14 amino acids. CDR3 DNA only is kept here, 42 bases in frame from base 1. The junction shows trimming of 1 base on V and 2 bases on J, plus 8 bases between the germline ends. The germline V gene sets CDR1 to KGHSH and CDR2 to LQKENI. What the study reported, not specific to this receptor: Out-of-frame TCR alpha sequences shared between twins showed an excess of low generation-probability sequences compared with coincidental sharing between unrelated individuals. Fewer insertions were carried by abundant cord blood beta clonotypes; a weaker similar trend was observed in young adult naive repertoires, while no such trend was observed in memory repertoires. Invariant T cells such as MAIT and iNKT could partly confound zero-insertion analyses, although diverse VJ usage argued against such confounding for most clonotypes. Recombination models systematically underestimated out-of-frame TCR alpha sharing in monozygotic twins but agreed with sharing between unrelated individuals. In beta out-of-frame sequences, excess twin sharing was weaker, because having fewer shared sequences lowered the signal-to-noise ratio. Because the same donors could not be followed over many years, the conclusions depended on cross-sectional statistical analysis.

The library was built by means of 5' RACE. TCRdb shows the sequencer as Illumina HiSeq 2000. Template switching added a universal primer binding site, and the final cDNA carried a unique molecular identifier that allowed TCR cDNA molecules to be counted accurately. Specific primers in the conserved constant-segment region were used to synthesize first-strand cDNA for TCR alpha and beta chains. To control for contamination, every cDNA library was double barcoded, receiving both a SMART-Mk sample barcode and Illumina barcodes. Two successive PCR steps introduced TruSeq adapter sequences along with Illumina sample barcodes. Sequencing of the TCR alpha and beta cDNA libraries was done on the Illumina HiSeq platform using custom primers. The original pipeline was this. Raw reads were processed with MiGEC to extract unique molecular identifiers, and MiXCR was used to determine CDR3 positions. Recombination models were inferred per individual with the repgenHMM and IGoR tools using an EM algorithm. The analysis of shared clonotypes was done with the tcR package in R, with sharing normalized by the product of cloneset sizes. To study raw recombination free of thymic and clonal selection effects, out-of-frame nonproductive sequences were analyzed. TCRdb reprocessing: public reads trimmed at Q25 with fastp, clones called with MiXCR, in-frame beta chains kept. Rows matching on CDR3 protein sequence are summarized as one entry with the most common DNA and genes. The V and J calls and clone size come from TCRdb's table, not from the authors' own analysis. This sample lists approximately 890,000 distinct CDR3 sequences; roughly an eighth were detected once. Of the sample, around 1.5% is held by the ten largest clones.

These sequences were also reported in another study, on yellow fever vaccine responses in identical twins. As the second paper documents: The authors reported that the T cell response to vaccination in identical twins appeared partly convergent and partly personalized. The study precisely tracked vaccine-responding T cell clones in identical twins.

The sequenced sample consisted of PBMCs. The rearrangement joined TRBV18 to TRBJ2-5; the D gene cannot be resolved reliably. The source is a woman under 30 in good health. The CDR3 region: CASSPRRAQETQYF. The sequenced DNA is TGTGCCAGCTCACCACGCAGAGCACAAGAGACCCAGTACTTC.